The clone carrying this T cell receptor (beta chain) was found many times. RNA transcripts yielded amplified TCR beta CDR3 regions. In the first-round RT-PCR of the TCR CDR3, the HTBI primer set was used. MiXCR, run by TCRdb on the multiplex PCR reads, gives a single entry per CDR3 protein. The table has fewer than 900,000 distinct CDR3 sequences, 15% to 20% seen once; the top ten hold approximately 15%. This CDR3 has 15 residues. Germline-derived CDR1 and CDR2 are SNHLY and FYNNEI. The V end lost 7 bases, the J end lost 0 bases, and 16 bases lay between the germline ends. The data originate from a study of T cells in Graves' hyperthyroidism and ophthalmopathy. On the study more broadly: Initial diagnosis, before any treatment, was when peripheral blood was collected.

For the diagnoses, clinical symptoms, serum thyroxine and TRAb, thyroid ultrasound and orbital computed tomography were used. Sequenced: blood. This chain joins TRBV2 and TRBJ2-7; D tentatively reads TRBD1 or TRBD2 (6 bases each). The TCR comes from a woman in her forties or fifties with Graves' hyperthyroidism that later progressed to Graves' ophthalmopathy. In DNA form, the CDR3 reads TGTGCCAGCAAGGGGGGAGCCCAGTACTCCTACGAGCAGTACTTC. Protein product: CASKGGAQYSYEQYF.